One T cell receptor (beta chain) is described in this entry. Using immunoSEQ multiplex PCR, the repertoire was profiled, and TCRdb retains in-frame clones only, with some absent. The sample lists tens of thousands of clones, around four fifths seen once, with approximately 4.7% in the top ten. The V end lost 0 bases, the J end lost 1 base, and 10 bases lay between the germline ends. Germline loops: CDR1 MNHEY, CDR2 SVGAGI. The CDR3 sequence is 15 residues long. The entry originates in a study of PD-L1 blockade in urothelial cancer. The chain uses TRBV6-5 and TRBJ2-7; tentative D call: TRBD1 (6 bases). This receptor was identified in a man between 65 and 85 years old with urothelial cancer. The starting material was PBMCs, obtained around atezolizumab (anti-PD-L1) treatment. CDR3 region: CASSYSLTGSYEQYF. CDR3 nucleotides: TGTGCCAGCAGTTACTCTTTGACAGGATCCTACGAGCAGTACTTC.